The 19 T cell receptor beta chains in this list originate from one sample, sequenced in a study of sequential checkpoint blockade in melanoma. The repertoire was sequenced with immunoSEQ multiplex PCR; TCRdb's copy has only in-frame clones and lacks some. The sample has 4,000 to 5,500 clones, approximately 35% seen once. Treatment indicated: randomized to nivolumab then ipilimumab (arm A) or the reverse (arm B). Sequences were derived from tumor tissue (inferred from file names), sampled from a patient given nivolumab and ipilimumab in sequence. Every receptor here comes from a human donor with melanoma.

This clone was seen a handful of times. This chain uses TRBV10-3 with TRBJ2-7, with D possibly matching TRBD1 (5 bases). The CDR3 extends over 16 amino acids. Germline CDR1 reads ENHRY; CDR2 reads SYGVKD. The V end lost 3 bases, the J end lost 1 base, and 16 bases lay between the germline ends. The DNA for the CDR3 is TGTGCCATCAGTGATTTAGTAACAGGTGCGTCCTACGAGCAGTACTTC. It specifies CAISDLVTGASYEQYF.

The gene calls are TRBV6-8 and TRBJ1-5, with 11 bases fitting TRBD1. Per germline, CDR1 MNHGY and CDR2 SAAAGT. This CDR3 comprises 15 residues. The junction had 1 base not matched to a gene; V was cut back by 5 bases and J by 1 base. In DNA form, the CDR3 reads TGTGCCAGCAGTAGGACAGGGGGCAGCAATCAGCCCCAGCATTTT. Translating gives CASSRTGGSNQPQHF.

The chain combines TRBV28 with TRBJ2-7, with 8 nucleotides matching TRBD2. After removal of 5 bases from V and 5 bases from J, the junction contained 8 bases not matched to a gene. There are 14 residues in the CDR3. The V gene's germline CDR1 is MDHEN and CDR2 SYDVKM. The CDR3 reads CASSLTSVSDEQYF. In DNA form, the CDR3 reads TGTGCCAGCAGTCTGACTAGCGTAAGCGACGAGCAGTACTTC.

The chain is built from TRBV27 and TRBJ1-5; D remains ambiguous. V lost 1 base and J 3 bases, leaving 13 bases between the germline ends. The CDR3 is made up of 16 amino acids. From germline, CDR1 is MNHEY and CDR2 SMNVEV (reference sequence). The CDR3 here is CASSLLATTSNQPQHF. The DNA of the CDR3 is TGTGCCAGCAGTTTATTAGCCACGACTTCCAATCAGCCCCAGCATTTT.

V and J are TRBV7-5 and TRBJ2-3; TRBD2, the D gene given by the table, was not confirmed from the DNA. TRBV7-5 is described as a pseudogene. The CDR3 is made up of 14 amino acids. CDR3 in amino acids: CASSLAGSTDTQYF. The CDR3 DNA is TGTGCCAGCAGCTTAGCGGGGAGCACAGATACGCAGTATTTT.

This clone was counted only a few times. The rearrangement uses TRBV14 and TRBJ1-1; D remains ambiguous. V was shortened by 1 base and J by 11 bases, with 14 bases between the two germline ends. The CDR3 extends over 13 amino acids. Per germline, CDR1 SGHDN and CDR2 FVKESK. Written as DNA, the CDR3 is TGTGCCAGCAGCCAAGTCCTGGGAGTTGGGGCTTTCTTT. Translating gives CASSQVLGVGAFF.

By share, this clone counts as medium-sized. The chain joins TRBV7-6 to TRBJ1-4, with D perhaps matching TRBD1 (5 bases). V lost 4 bases, J lost 4 bases, and 16 bases lay in between. The CDR3 is 16 amino acids. CDR1 and CDR2 from the germline V gene are SGHVS and FNYEAQ. As DNA, the CDR3 is TGTGCCAGCAGCTCCTACCATCGACAGAGTAATGAAAAACTGTTTTTT. The encoded protein is CASSSYHRQSNEKLFF.

CDR3 residues: CASSFDRGYNEQFF. CDR3 DNA: TGTGCCAGCAGCTTTGACAGGGGGTACAATGAGCAGTTCTTC. The chain is built from TRBV11-1 and TRBJ2-1, with 9 bases identical to TRBD1. Germline CDR1 is SGHAT and CDR2 is FQDESV (reference sequence). The CDR3 contains 14 residues. Trimming took 3 bases from V and 4 from J; bases not matched to a gene: 1.

V gene TRBV30 combines with J gene TRBJ2-1; D is possibly TRBD2 (6 bases). CDR3 size: 16 residues. Between the trimmed V and J ends, which lost 2 bases and 2 bases, there was a span of 16 bases. Germline CDR1 is GTSNPN and CDR2 is SVGIG (reference sequence). CDR3 residues: CAWSPPGRTTYNEQFF. For the CDR3, the DNA is TGTGCCTGGAGTCCCCCGGGACGGACTACCTACAATGAGCAGTTCTTC.

This clone was observed a few times. V and J are TRBV28 and TRBJ2-7; TRBD1 agrees at 7 bases. Germline-derived CDR1 and CDR2 are MDHEN and SYDVKM. CDR3 length: 15 amino acids. V lost 4 bases and J lost 0; bases outside the gene matches: 6. The CDR3 is CASSSTGRSSYEQYF. In DNA form, the CDR3 reads TGTGCCAGCAGTTCGACAGGGCGAAGCTCCTACGAGCAGTACTTC.

This chain uses TRBV28 with TRBJ1-2; 8 positions agree with TRBD1. Germline CDR1 and CDR2: MDHEN and SYDVKM. Losses at the gene ends were 1 base for V and 5 bases for J; bases not matched to a gene: 9. The CDR3 totals 16 residues. The CDR3 loop reads CASSLYRRGRGYGYTF. The CDR3 DNA reads as TGTGCCAGCAGTTTATACCGCAGGGGGCGCGGGTATGGCTACACCTTC.

This clone was observed a handful of times. The chain combines TRBV28 with TRBJ2-7, with D possibly TRBD1 on 6 matching bases. Germline-derived CDR1 and CDR2 are MDHEN and SYDVKM. The V and J ends lost 1 base and 2 bases respectively, with 15 bases between them. CDR3 length: 16 amino acids. CDR3 in amino acids: CASSLLGDNPPYEQYF. CDR3 in DNA: TGTGCCAGCAGTTTATTAGGGGACAACCCCCCCTACGAGCAGTACTTC.

This clone was detected a few times. V is TRBV11-3 and J is TRBJ1-1, with D perhaps matching TRBD1 (5 bases). Deletions cut 5 bases from V and 3 bases from J, with 22 bases between. Germline V gene sequence: CDR1 SGHNT, CDR2 YENEEA. The CDR3 runs 17 residues. CDR3 nucleotide sequence: TGTGCCAGCAGCCACCACCCTCCGGGACGGCGTGACACTGAAGCTTTCTTT. Translating it yields CASSHHPPGRRDTEAFF.

The chain recombines TRBV4-1 with TRBJ2-1; 8 bases fit TRBD1. The germline gives CDR1 MGHRA, CDR2 YSYEKL. CDR3 length: 17 residues. The V and J ends lost 0 bases and 0 bases, in that order; junction bases with no gene match: 4. The CDR3 region has the DNA TGCGCCAGCAGCCAAGATCCCGGACAGGGCTCCTACAATGAGCAGTTCTTC. Translated: CASSQDPGQGSYNEQFF.

The chain links TRBV27 to TRBJ2-3; TRBD2 matches 9 bases. V lost 0 bases and J lost 3; bases outside the gene matches: 4. The CDR3 length is 16 residues. The germline V gene has CDR1 MNHEY and CDR2 SMNVEV (reference sequence). CDR3 bases: TGTGCCAGCAGTTTATCCCCTAGCGGGGTGACAGATACGCAGTATTTT. Protein sequence: CASSLSPSGVTDTQYF.

This clone was picked up a small number of times. The chain employs TRBV11-3 and TRBJ1-3; tentatively, D is TRBD1 (6 bases). Germline-derived CDR1 and CDR2 are SGHNT and YENEEA. V lost 5 bases, J lost 4 bases, and 18 bases lay in between. The CDR3 consists of 16 residues. The CDR3 here is CASSRDTPGVGNTIYF. CDR3 sequence (DNA): TGTGCCAGCAGCAGGGACACCCCGGGGGTCGGAAACACCATATATTTT.

The chain employs TRBV19 and TRBJ1-2; no definite D call. Looked up from germline, CDR1 is LNHDA and CDR2 is SQIVND (reference sequence). The CDR3 spans 14 residues. Trimming removed 7 bases at V and 4 bases at J, with 16 bases between. The CDR3 loop is CASTSRGPLYGYTF. CDR3 DNA: TGTGCCAGTACCTCTCGCGGGCCTCTCTATGGCTACACCTTC.

The genes are TRBV28 and TRBJ1-4; D may be TRBD1 (5 bases). The CDR3 sequence is 15 residues long. V was pared by 5 bases and J by 0 bases, with 10 bases between. Germline V gene sequence: CDR1 MDHEN, CDR2 SYDVKM. This CDR3 is CASSRPGATNEKLFF. In DNA form, the CDR3 reads TGTGCCAGCAGTCGCCCGGGGGCAACTAATGAAAAACTGTTTTTT.

This chain uses TRBV19 with TRBJ2-1, with a possible D match to TRBD2 (5 bases). Germline CDR1 reads LNHDA; CDR2 reads SQIVND (reference sequence). V shed 3 bases and J shed 7 bases, with 19 bases lying between them. The CDR3 length is 16 residues. CDR3 protein: CASSMGLAVLDNEQFF. DNA of the CDR3: TGTGCCAGTAGTATGGGTCTAGCAGTATTGGATAATGAGCAGTTCTTC.